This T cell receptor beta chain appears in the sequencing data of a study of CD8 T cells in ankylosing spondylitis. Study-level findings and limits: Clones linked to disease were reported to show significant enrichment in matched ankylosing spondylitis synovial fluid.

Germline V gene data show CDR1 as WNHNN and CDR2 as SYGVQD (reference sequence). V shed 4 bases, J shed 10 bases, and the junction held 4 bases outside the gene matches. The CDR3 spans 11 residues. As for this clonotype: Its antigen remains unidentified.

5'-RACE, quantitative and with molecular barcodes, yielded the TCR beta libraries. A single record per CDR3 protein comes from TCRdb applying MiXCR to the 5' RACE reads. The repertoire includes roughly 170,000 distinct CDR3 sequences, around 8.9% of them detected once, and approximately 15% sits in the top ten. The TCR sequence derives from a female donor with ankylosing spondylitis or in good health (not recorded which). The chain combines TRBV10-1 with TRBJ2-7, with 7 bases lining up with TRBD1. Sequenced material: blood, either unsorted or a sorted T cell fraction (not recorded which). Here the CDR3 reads CASSGQGVQYF. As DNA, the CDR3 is TGCGCCAGCAGTGGACAGGGAGTACAGTACTTC.